This T cell receptor beta chain comes out of a study of PD-1 blockade in mismatch repair-deficient tumors. Sequencing used immunoSEQ multiplex PCR; TCRdb keeps in-frame clones, though not all of them. The sample lists tens of thousands of clones; approximately 81% were seen once. The CDR3 runs 13 residues. The V and J ends lost 3 bases and 1 base respectively, with 9 bases between them. Germline loops: CDR1 SQVTM, CDR2 ANQGSEA. Mismatch repair deficiency was confirmed in all patients, by PCR or immunohistochemistry. The source of this sequence is an adult with mismatch repair-deficient cancer. The source material was peripheral blood, sampled approximately 80 weeks after starting pembrolizumab. This chain uses TRBV29-1 with TRBJ1-1, with no clear D. The CDR3 DNA reads as TGCAGCGTTGACGAGATCCAGAACACTGAAGCTTTCTTT. It translates to CSVDEIQNTEAFF.